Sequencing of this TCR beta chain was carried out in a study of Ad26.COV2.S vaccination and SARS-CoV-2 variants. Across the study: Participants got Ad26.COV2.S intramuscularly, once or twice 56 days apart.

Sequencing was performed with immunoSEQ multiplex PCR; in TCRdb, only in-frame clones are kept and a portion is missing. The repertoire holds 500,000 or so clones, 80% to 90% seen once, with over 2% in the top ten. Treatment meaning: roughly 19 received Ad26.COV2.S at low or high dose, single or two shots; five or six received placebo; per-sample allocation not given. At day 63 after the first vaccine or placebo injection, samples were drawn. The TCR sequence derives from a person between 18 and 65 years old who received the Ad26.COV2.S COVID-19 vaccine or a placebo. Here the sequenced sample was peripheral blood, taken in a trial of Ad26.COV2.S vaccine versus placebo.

CDR3 DNA sequence: TGTGCCAGCAGTTTAGGTGGGAGCCACGGGGAGCTGTTTTTT. Translating it yields CASSLGGSHGELFF. This rearrangement joins TRBV27 to TRBJ2-2; TRBD2 might be the D (5 bases). The CDR3 contains 14 residues. From germline, CDR1 is MNHEY and CDR2 SMNVEV (reference sequence). Trimming shortened V by 2 bases and J by 7 bases, and 11 bases separated the two germline ends.